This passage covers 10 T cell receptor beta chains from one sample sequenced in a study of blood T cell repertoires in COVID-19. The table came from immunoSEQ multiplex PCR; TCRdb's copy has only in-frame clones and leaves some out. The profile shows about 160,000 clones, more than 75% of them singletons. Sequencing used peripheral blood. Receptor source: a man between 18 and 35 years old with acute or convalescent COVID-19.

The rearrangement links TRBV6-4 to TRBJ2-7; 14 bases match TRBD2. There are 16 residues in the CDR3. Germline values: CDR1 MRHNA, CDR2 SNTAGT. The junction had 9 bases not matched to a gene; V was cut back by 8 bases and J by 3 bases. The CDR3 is CASSGTSGRGLYEQYF. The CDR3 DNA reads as TGTGCCAGCTCCGGGACTAGCGGGAGAGGGCTCTACGAGCAGTACTTC.

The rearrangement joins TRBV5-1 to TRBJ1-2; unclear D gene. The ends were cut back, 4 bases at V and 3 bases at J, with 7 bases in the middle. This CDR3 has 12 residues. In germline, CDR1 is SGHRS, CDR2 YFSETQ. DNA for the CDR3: TGCGCCAGCAGCCAAAATGACTATGGCTACACCTTC. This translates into CASSQNDYGYTF.

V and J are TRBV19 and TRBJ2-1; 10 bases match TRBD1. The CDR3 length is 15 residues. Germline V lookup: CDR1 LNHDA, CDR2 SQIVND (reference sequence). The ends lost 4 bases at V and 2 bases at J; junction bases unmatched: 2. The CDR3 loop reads CASSRTGGTYNEQFF. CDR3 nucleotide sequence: TGTGCCAGTAGTAGGACAGGGGGAACCTACAATGAGCAGTTCTTC. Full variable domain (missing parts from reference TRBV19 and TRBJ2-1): DGGITQSPKYLFRKEGQNVTLSCEQNLNHDAMYWYRQDPGQGLRLIYYSQIVNDFQKGDIAEGYSVSREKKESFPLTVTSAQKNPTAFYLCASSRTGGTYNEQFFGPGTRLTVL.

CDR3 coding DNA: TGTGCCAGTACTCCGACTCCGGGACAGGGACTCTATGGCTACACCTTC. Protein product: CASTPTPGQGLYGYTF. This chain connects TRBV19 to TRBJ1-2; 9 nucleotides line up with TRBD1. Germline V lookup: CDR1 LNHDA, CDR2 SQIVND (reference sequence). The V gene end was trimmed by 7 bases and the J gene end by 4 bases; junction bases not matched to a gene: 13. The CDR3 has 16 residues.

The CDR3, as DNA: TGTGCCAGCAGTTTAAGCAGGGTAGAGGGCACAGATACGCAGTATTTT. It translates to CASSLSRVEGTDTQYF. This chain joins TRBV27 and TRBJ2-3, with TRBD1 as a possible D gene (5 bases). The CDR3 spans 16 residues. V was clipped by 2 bases and J by 1 base, with 13 bases between them. Germline V CDR1 and CDR2: MNHEY, SMNVEV (reference sequence).

The CDR3, as DNA: TGTGCCAGCAGCCAATTCACGGAGCCCAGGGATGGCTACACCTTC. It codes for CASSQFTEPRDGYTF. This rearrangement joins TRBV3-1 (or the pseudogene TRBV3-2) to TRBJ1-2; weak D call: TRBD1 (5 bases). The germline gives CDR1 LGHDT, CDR2 YNNKEL (reference sequence). V lost 2 bases to trimming and J lost 6 bases, with 16 bases between them. The CDR3 consists of 15 residues.

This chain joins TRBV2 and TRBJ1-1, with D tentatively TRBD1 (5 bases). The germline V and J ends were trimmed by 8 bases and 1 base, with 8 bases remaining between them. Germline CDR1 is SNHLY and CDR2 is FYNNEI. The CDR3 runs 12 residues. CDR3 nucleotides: TGTGCCAGCCGGAGGGGGAACACTGAAGCTTTCTTT. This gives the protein CASRRGNTEAFF. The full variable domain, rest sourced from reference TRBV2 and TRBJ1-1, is EPEVTQTPSHQVTQMGQEVILRCVPISNHLYFYWYRQILGQKVEFLVSFYNNEISEKSEIFDDQFSVERPDGSNFTLKIRSTKLEDSAMYFCASRRGNTEAFFGQGTRLTVV.

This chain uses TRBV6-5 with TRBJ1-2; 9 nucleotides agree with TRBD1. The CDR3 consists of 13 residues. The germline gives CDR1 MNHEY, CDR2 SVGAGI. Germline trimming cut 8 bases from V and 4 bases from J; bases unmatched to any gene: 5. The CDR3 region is CASGRDRVYGYTF. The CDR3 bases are TGTGCCAGCGGACGGGACAGGGTCTATGGCTACACCTTC.

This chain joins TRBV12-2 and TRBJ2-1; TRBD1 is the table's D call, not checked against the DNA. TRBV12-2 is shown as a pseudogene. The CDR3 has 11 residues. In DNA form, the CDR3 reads TGTGCAAGTCGCTTAGTGACAAGACAGTTCTTC. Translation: CASRLVTRQFF.

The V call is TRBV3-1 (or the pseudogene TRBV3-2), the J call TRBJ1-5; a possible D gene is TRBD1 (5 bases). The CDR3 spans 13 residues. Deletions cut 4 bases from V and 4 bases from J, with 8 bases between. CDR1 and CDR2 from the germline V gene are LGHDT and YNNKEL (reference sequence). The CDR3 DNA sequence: TGTGCCAGCAGCCCGGACAAAAATCAGCCCCAGCATTTT. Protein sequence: CASSPDKNQPQHF.